These 12 T cell receptor beta chains were sequenced from one sample in a study of type 1 regulatory T cells. Their target antigens are unknown. TCRdb reprocessed the reads via MiXCR and lists one record per CDR3 protein. Among about 24,000 distinct CDR3 sequences listed, 55% to 80% were seen once. Sequences were obtained from cultured T cells, either the whole culture or a sorted T cell fraction (not recorded which). The subset is: Tr1-enriched cell product generated in vitro against host alloantigens. These receptors were taken from a human donor in good health.

V usage is TRBV5-1 and J usage is TRBJ2-5; 10 positions agree with TRBD1. The CDR3 is 14 amino acids. V was pared by 4 bases and J by 4 bases, with 4 bases of the junction left unmatched. Per germline, CDR1 SGHRS and CDR2 YFSETQ. The DNA for the CDR3 is TGCGCCAGCAGCAACCGGGACAGGGGAGAGACCCAGTACTTC. Translated: CASSNRDRGETQYF.

The rearrangement links TRBV24-1 to TRBJ2-3, with unresolved D. Germline V gene sequence: CDR1 KGHDR, CDR2 SFDVKD. The CDR3 totals 13 residues. V was shortened by 3 bases and J by 0 bases, with 3 bases between the two germline ends. As DNA, the CDR3 is TGTGCCACCAGTGATGGGAGCACAGATACGCAGTATTTT. Amino acids: CATSDGSTDTQYF.

The J gene is TRBJ2-3, the V gene TRBV7-9; 11 nucleotides align to TRBD1. The CDR3 is made up of 14 amino acids. The V and J ends lost 5 bases and 8 bases, in that order; junction bases with no gene match: 6. Germline loops: CDR1 SEHNR, CDR2 FQNEAQ (reference sequence). The CDR3: CASSTRTGGSTQYF. The CDR3 bases are TGTGCCAGCAGCACCAGGACAGGGGGCTCTACGCAGTATTTT.

The chain has TRBV11-2 and TRBJ2-3; D call uncertain. Trimming left V 0 bases short and J 6 bases short, with 1 base between. The CDR3 covers 11 residues. CDR1 and CDR2 (germline): SGHAT, FQNNGV. The CDR3, as DNA: TGTGCCAGCAGCTTAGAGGATACGCAGTATTTT. Its translation: CASSLEDTQYF.

The rearrangement joins TRBV11-2 to TRBJ2-3; D gene unclear. This CDR3 spans 14 amino acids. The germline CDR1 and CDR2 sequences are SGHAT and FQNNGV. The V end was cut by 3 bases, the J end by 4 bases, with 11 bases between. CDR3 DNA: TGTGCCAGCAGCTTGAGCTACAGCGCAGATACGCAGTATTTT. This codes for CASSLSYSADTQYF.

The chain is built from TRBV24-1 and TRBJ1-2, with a weak D call TRBD1 (5 bases). The CDR3 sequence is 15 residues long. The germline CDR1 and CDR2 sequences are KGHDR and SFDVKD. Trimming pared 4 bases from V and 4 bases from J, leaving 15 bases between. Written as DNA, the CDR3 is TGTGCCACCAGTGACTCAGGGTTGGGGAGCTATGGCTACACCTTC. It encodes CATSDSGLGSYGYTF.

This clonotype turned up a few times. The J gene is TRBJ2-2, the V gene TRBV6-2 or TRBV6-3; D possibly corresponds to TRBD1 (5 bases). Per germline, CDR1 MNHEY and CDR2 SVGEGT. Trimming cost V 3 bases and J 5 bases, with 19 bases left between them. The CDR3 is 17 amino acids. In DNA, the CDR3 is TGTGCCAGCAGTTATATCTCCCGGCAGGGAAGTACCGGGGAGCTGTTTTTT. It specifies CASSYISRQGSTGELFF.

The rearrangement uses TRBV7-6 and TRBJ1-6; 7 nucleotides line up with TRBD1. The V and J ends lost 1 base and 9 bases, in that order; junction bases with no gene match: 6. Germline lookup yields CDR1 SGHVS and CDR2 FNYEAQ. The CDR3 runs to 15 residues. For the CDR3, the DNA is TGTGCCAGCAGCTTAGTTAGGTCAGGGGGTTCACCCCTCCACTTT. Translating gives CASSLVRSGGSPLHF.

There are a few counts of this clonotype. This chain links TRBV10-3 with TRBJ2-5; no firm D call. V was shortened by 6 bases and J by 5 bases, with 13 bases between the two germline ends. Germline V gene sequence: CDR1 ENHRY, CDR2 SYGVKD. The CDR3 extends over 13 amino acids. The CDR3 sequence: CAIRAGPGETQYF. The DNA of the CDR3 is TGTGCCATCAGGGCAGGCCCCGGGGAGACCCAGTACTTC.

V gene TRBV12-3 or TRBV12-4 combines with J gene TRBJ1-3; D might be TRBD1 (6 bases). The CDR3 has 14 amino acids. V was pared by 8 bases and J by 0 bases, with 11 bases between. In DNA form, the CDR3 reads TGTGCCAGCCGCGACAGGAGCTCTGGAAACACCATATATTTT. It specifies CASRDRSSGNTIYF.

The chain has TRBV20-1 and TRBJ1-2; 8 nucleotides line up with TRBD1. This CDR3 is built from 12 residues. The ends lost 5 bases at V and 7 bases at J; junction bases unmatched: 6. Germline lookup yields CDR1 DFQATT and CDR2 SNEGSKA (reference sequence). The CDR3 protein is CSADRGQGGYTF. In DNA, the CDR3 is TGCAGTGCTGACAGGGGTCAGGGTGGCTACACCTTC.

This chain links TRBV10-3 with TRBJ2-3; 7 nucleotides match TRBD2. Germline-derived CDR1 and CDR2 are ENHRY and SYGVKD. The CDR3 contains 13 residues. Trimming at V came to 10 bases and at J to 10 bases, leaving 14 bases not matched to a gene. CDR3 bases: TGTGCCACCACCGAAGGACTAGGCAGGGCGCAGTATTTT. It translates to CATTEGLGRAQYF.